The sample holds many counts of the clone carrying this T cell receptor (beta chain). Its antigen is not identified. The entry originates in a study of early T cells in non-severe SARS-CoV-2 infection. Study background: Alpha and beta chains were unpaired, from unsorted whole-blood bulk RNA.

This CDR3 comprises 13 residues. Trimming cost V 2 bases and J 3 bases, with 10 bases left between them. Germline V gene data show CDR1 as GTSNPN and CDR2 as SVGIG (reference sequence). Findings and caveats of the study: Clonotype matching in VDJdb favored anti-spike CD8 responses and did not capture private and CD4 specificities.

Individual cDNA molecules received unique molecular identifiers. TCRdb independently ran MiXCR on the 5' RACE reads; one entry per CDR3 protein. The profile shows about 64,000 distinct CDR3 sequences, over 4.5% of them singletons. The sequenced material came from whole blood. The source is an adult who was a healthcare worker with PCR-confirmed SARS-CoV-2 infection or an uninfected control (not recorded which). The chain carries TRBV30 and TRBJ1-2; D unclear. The chain's CDR3 is CAWSSYSDYGYTF. In DNA, the CDR3 is TGTGCCTGGAGTTCCTACTCGGACTATGGCTACACCTTC.